Shown below are 21 T cell receptor beta chains from a single sample sequenced in a study of sequential checkpoint blockade in melanoma. Treatment: randomized to nivolumab then ipilimumab (arm A) or the reverse (arm B). The table came from immunoSEQ multiplex PCR; TCRdb's copy has only in-frame clones and leaves some out. Among roughly 18,000 clones listed, about 74% were seen once. Specimen: CD8+ T cells sorted from blood (inferred from file names), collected from a patient given nivolumab and ipilimumab in sequence. The receptor source for this set is a human donor with melanoma.

The V gene is TRBV2, the J gene TRBJ1-1; 7 nucleotides match TRBD1. V trimming: 10 bases; J trimming: 0 bases; junction bases outside the gene matches: 5. CDR3 size: 13 residues. Germline lookup yields CDR1 SNHLY and CDR2 FYNNEI. CDR3 sequence reads: CAIGDRVNTEAFF. As DNA, the CDR3 is TGTGCCATCGGGGACAGAGTGAACACTGAAGCTTTCTTT. Supplemented by reference TRBV2 and TRBJ1-1, the full variable domain reads EPEVTQTPSHQVTQMGQEVILRCVPISNHLYFYWYRQILGQKVEFLVSFYNNEISEKSEIFDDQFSVERPDGSNFTLKIRSTKLEDSAMYFCAIGDRVNTEAFFGQGTRLTVV.

The J gene is TRBJ2-3, the V gene TRBV11-3; 9 bases align to TRBD1. Germline-derived CDR1 and CDR2 are SGHNT and YENEEA. The CDR3 consists of 15 residues. V lost 5 bases, J lost 0 bases, and 3 bases stayed unmatched. The CDR3 region is CASSAGQGSTDTQYF. DNA of the CDR3: TGTGCCAGCAGCGCGGGACAGGGCAGCACAGATACGCAGTATTTT.

The V and J genes are TRBV7-2 and TRBJ2-1, with D perhaps matching TRBD2 (6 bases). The ends were cut back, 5 bases at V and 3 bases at J, with 14 bases in the middle. This CDR3 comprises 15 residues. Germline lookup yields CDR1 SGHTA and CDR2 FQGNSA. CDR3 coding DNA: TGTGCCAGCAGCCTCTTCCGCGGGGACTACAATGAGCAGTTCTTC. Translated: CASSLFRGDYNEQFF.

This sequence joins TRBV6-5 and TRBJ2-7; maybe TRBD1 (6 bases). The CDR3 loop spans 13 amino acids. V was trimmed by 8 bases and J by 2 bases, leaving 13 bases between them. CDR1 MNHEY and CDR2 SVGAGI come from the germline V gene. DNA of the CDR3: TGTGCCAGCTACCCAGGGGCCCCCTACGAGCAGTACTTC. It codes for CASYPGAPYEQYF.

The V gene is TRBV19, the J gene TRBJ2-2; D gene uncertain. V was clipped by 9 bases and J by 6 bases, with 8 bases between them. The CDR3 extends over 11 amino acids. Germline V gives CDR1 LNHDA, CDR2 SQIVND (reference sequence). The CDR3 region is CASSPPGELFF. CDR3 bases: TGTGCCAGCTCCCCCCCCGGGGAGCTGTTTTTT.

The genes are TRBV5-1 and TRBJ1-1; D perhaps matches TRBD1 (6 bases). This CDR3 is 17 amino acids long. Germline CDR1 is SGHRS and CDR2 is YFSETQ. V was clipped by 0 bases and J by 7 bases, with 22 bases between them. The chain's CDR3 is CASSLDGAGAIGFEAFF. In nucleotides, the CDR3 is TGCGCCAGCAGCTTGGATGGGGCAGGGGCCATTGGGTTTGAAGCTTTCTTT.

Concerning this clone itself: The DNA is left out, because the CDR3 cannot be placed on it with certainty; the CDR3 is given as TCRdb lists it. This chain joins TRBV21-1 and TRBJ2-7; no check of the table's D call, TRBD2, against the DNA was made. TRBV21-1 is noted as a pseudogene. The CDR3 length is 15 residues, termini included. The CDR3 region is CASTNWGGGSYEQYF.

The rearrangement uses TRBV7-9 and TRBJ2-2; 9 bases align to TRBD1. The CDR3 runs to 16 residues. V trimming: 4 bases; J trimming: 1 base; junction bases outside the gene matches: 4. Germline assignment: CDR1 SEHNR and CDR2 FQNEAQ (reference sequence). CDR3 nucleotides: TGTGCCAGCAGCTCTCCGGGACAGGGGAACACCGGGGAGCTGTTTTTT. It specifies CASSSPGQGNTGELFF.

The CDR3 region is CASSASYNEQFF. The DNA of the CDR3 is TGCGCCAGCAGCGCGTCCTACAATGAGCAGTTCTTC. This chain joins TRBV10-2 and TRBJ2-1; no definite D call. V lost 6 bases and J 1 base, leaving 4 bases between the germline ends. Germline V CDR1 and CDR2: WSHSY, SAAADI. This CDR3 has 12 amino acids.

The gene calls are TRBV27 and TRBJ2-7, with 13 bases aligning to TRBD2. Germline V CDR1 and CDR2: MNHEY, SMNVEV (reference sequence). The length of the CDR3 is 16 residues. Trimming removed 9 bases from V and 1 base from J; junction bases left unmatched: 9. CDR3 in DNA: TGTGCCAGTATGGGACTAGCGGGAACGGGGTCCTACGAGCAGTACTTC. Protein sequence: CASMGLAGTGSYEQYF.

The chain links TRBV30 to TRBJ1-5; D remains ambiguous. This CDR3 has 15 residues. Germline values: CDR1 GTSNPN, CDR2 SVGIG (reference sequence). V lost 5 bases and J lost 0, with 14 bases in between. In DNA form, the CDR3 reads TGTGCCTGGTCCTCCGGAGGGTGTAGCAATCAGCCCCAGCATTTT. Translated, it gives CAWSSGGCSNQPQHF.

This chain connects TRBV5-1 to TRBJ2-1; 11 bases line up with TRBD2. V lost 3 bases, J lost 8 bases, and 7 bases stayed unmatched. CDR1 and CDR2 (germline): SGHRS, YFSETQ. This CDR3 contains 15 residues. CDR3: CASSSEGTSGDEQFF. The CDR3 DNA is TGCGCCAGCAGCTCGGAGGGGACTAGCGGCGATGAGCAGTTCTTC.

J is TRBJ2-7 and V is TRBV9; TRBD2 agrees at 7 bases. The CDR3 consists of 17 residues. Germline CDR1 and CDR2: SGDLS and YYNGEE. V dropped 0 bases and J dropped 0; count of bases not matched to a gene: 9. The CDR3: CASSVGDSGLYSYEQYF. In DNA, the CDR3 is TGTGCCAGCAGCGTAGGGGATAGCGGGCTTTACTCCTACGAGCAGTACTTC. The full variable domain, its missing parts supplied by reference TRBV9 and TRBJ2-7, is DSGVTQTPKHLITATGQRVTLRCSPRSGDLSVYWYQQSLDQGLQFLIQYYNGEERAKGNILERFSAQQFPDLHSELNLSSLELGDSALYFCASSVGDSGLYSYEQYFGPGTRLTVT.

V and J are TRBV29-1 and TRBJ2-1; TRBD2 aligns across 12 bases. The junction had 1 base not matched to a gene; V was cut back by 1 base and J by 3 bases. The CDR3 sequence is 15 residues long. The germline CDR1 and CDR2 sequences are SQVTM and ANQGSEA. The CDR3 DNA sequence: TGCAGCGTTGAAGGGACTAGCGGGGACTACAATGAGCAGTTCTTC. This gives the protein CSVEGTSGDYNEQFF.

This clone appeared a single time. This sequence joins TRBV7-6 and TRBJ2-7; 8 nucleotides align to TRBD1. The length of the CDR3 is 16 residues. Losses at the gene ends were 3 bases for V and 5 bases for J; bases not matched to a gene: 12. CDR1 and CDR2 (germline): SGHVS, FNYEAQ. The CDR3 protein is CASSFLNRDRPDEQYF. The CDR3 DNA follows: TGTGCCAGCAGCTTCCTCAACCGGGACAGGCCCGACGAGCAGTACTTC.

The J gene is TRBJ2-1, the V gene TRBV5-1; D gene uncertain. The length of the CDR3 is 11 residues. The germline V gene encodes CDR1 SGHRS and CDR2 YFSETQ. Trimming stripped 2 bases from V and 6 bases from J, with 3 bases between. The CDR3 sequence is CASSFGNEQFF. CDR3 in DNA: TGCGCCAGCAGCTTCGGCAATGAGCAGTTCTTC.

The table lists this clone with a few counts. This chain links TRBV10-3 with TRBJ2-2, with D possibly being TRBD1 (6 bases). Trimming took 7 bases from V and 4 from J, leaving 13 bases between them. The CDR3 runs to 14 residues. Per germline, CDR1 ENHRY and CDR2 SYGVKD. CDR3 DNA: TGTGCCATCACAAAGGGACAAGTCACCGGGGAGCTGTTTTTT. Protein sequence: CAITKGQVTGELFF.

This chain connects TRBV6-4 to TRBJ2-1; TRBD1 might be the D (7 bases). The CDR3 is made up of 15 amino acids. Germline CDR1 is MRHNA and CDR2 is SNTAGT. With 3 bases removed from V and 2 bases from J, the gap between germline ends came to 11 bases. CDR3 in amino acids: CASSDSGGTYNEQFF. The CDR3 nucleotides read TGTGCCAGCAGTGATTCAGGGGGGACCTACAATGAGCAGTTCTTC.

This chain joins TRBV25-1 and TRBJ2-3, with 9 bases matching TRBD2. The CDR3 extends over 15 amino acids. The germline CDR1 and CDR2 sequences are MGHDK and SYGVNS. Trimming cost V 4 bases and J 2 bases; bases outside gene matches: 4. CDR3 sequence: CASSGVAGVTDTQYF. The DNA for the CDR3 is TGTGCCAGCAGTGGCGTAGCGGGGGTCACAGATACGCAGTATTTT. Combining the CDR3 with reference TRBV25-1 and TRBJ2-3 gives the whole variable domain EADIYQTPRYLVIGTGKKITLECSQTMGHDKMYWYQQDPGMELHLIHYSYGVNSTEKGDLSSESTVSRIRTEHFPLTLESARPSHTSQYLCASSGVAGVTDTQYFGPGTRLTVL.

This clone was recorded only once. This CDR3 is CATSSSSYEQYF. The DNA of the CDR3 is TGTGCCACCAGCAGTAGTTCCTACGAGCAGTACTTC. The chain couples TRBV15 to TRBJ2-7; no definite D call. This CDR3 is 12 amino acids long. Germline V gene data show CDR1 as LNHNV and CDR2 as YYDKDF (reference sequence). With 3 bases removed from V and 1 base from J, the gap between germline ends came to 4 bases.

The chain couples TRBV4-1 to TRBJ1-1; TRBD1 is a possible D gene (6 bases). The CDR3 has 15 amino acids. Germline V gene sequence: CDR1 MGHRA, CDR2 YSYEKL. V was cut by 4 bases and J by 1 base, with 13 bases left in between. This CDR3 is CASSPTVTGNTEAFF. The CDR3 DNA sequence: TGCGCCAGCAGCCCCACCGTGACAGGGAACACTGAAGCTTTCTTT.